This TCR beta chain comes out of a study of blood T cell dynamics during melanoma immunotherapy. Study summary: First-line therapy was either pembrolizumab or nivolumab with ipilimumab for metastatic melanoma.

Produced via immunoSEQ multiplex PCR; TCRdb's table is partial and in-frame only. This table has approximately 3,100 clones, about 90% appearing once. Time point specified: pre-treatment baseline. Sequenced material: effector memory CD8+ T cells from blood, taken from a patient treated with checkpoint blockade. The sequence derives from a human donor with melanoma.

DNA for the CDR3: TGTGCCAGCAGCCCCAAGTATCCGGAAACCTACAATGAGCAGTTCTTC. Its translation: CASSPKYPETYNEQFF. The chain links TRBV4-2 to TRBJ2-1; no clear D. Trimming left V 4 bases short and J 2 bases short, with 15 bases between. CDR1 and CDR2 (germline): LGHNA, YNFKEQ. The CDR3 sequence is 16 residues long.